Listed below are T cell receptor beta chains from one sample, sequenced in a study of cytomegalovirus exposure and HLA in healthy donors. Libraries were prepared by immunoSEQ multiplex PCR; TCRdb keeps only in-frame clonotypes and omits some of them. The sample consists of about 98,000 clones, about 80% of them appearing once. Sequenced input: PBMCs. The origin of the receptors is a female donor in good health and CMV-seropositive. Both conserved end residues are trimmed from each CDR3. The D gene is left open where the match is weak. The listing skips clone size in some rows; elsewhere it reads once, few, many or a size class.

V,J,size,D,CDR3
TRBV5-1,TRBJ1-2,-,TRBD1,ASSIDRGRDGYT
TRBV9,TRBJ2-7,-,TRBD1,ASSERQGAGDEQY
TRBV29-1,TRBJ2-7,few,-,SVETTGFSEQY
TRBV2,TRBJ2-2,-,TRBD1,ASSPNRGPNTGELF
TRBV6-1,TRBJ2-6,few,TRBD1,ASSDGDRVPGANVLT
TRBV5-8,TRBJ1-5,-,TRBD1,ASSWDRDGNQPQH
TRBV5-1,TRBJ2-7,-,-,ASTGGGDEQY
TRBV28,TRBJ2-7,few,-,ASLTGSSYEQY
TRBV5-4,TRBJ1-3,few,TRBD1,ASSLVGESRGLRGNTIY
TRBV5-1,TRBJ1-1,-,-,ASSLNPPDRNTEAF
TRBV5-6,TRBJ2-3,few,-,ASSFTSSPDTQY
TRBV7-9,TRBJ1-1,-,-,ASSLGGGNTEAF
TRBV5-4,TRBJ2-5,-,-,ASSLAGNQETQY
TRBV7-9,TRBJ2-2,once,TRBD2,ASSSSSAGARTGELF
TRBV6-1,TRBJ1-5,-,-,ASSEGQGQPQH
TRBV5-6,TRBJ2-4,-,TRBD1,ASRDTGGGKNIQY
TRBV28,TRBJ2-7,-,TRBD1,ASRLTGTASKGQY
TRBV28,TRBJ1-5,-,-,ASSRRSSNQPQH
TRBV5-1,TRBJ2-1,-,-,ASSKAVEAHNEQF
TRBV4-1,TRBJ2-7,once,-,ASSQVPSSYEQY
TRBV19,TRBJ1-3,-,-,ASSIIAGEGGNTIY
TRBV7-3,TRBJ2-3,-,TRBD1,ASSPPPRTGVTDTQY
TRBV28,TRBJ2-7,-,-,ASSLQGVGEQY
TRBV6-6,TRBJ2-1,few,-,ASSQIVGGSYNEQF
TRBV4-1,TRBJ2-2,-,TRBD2,ASRPGGANTGELF
TRBV5-1,TRBJ1-2,once,-,ASSEQGPYGYT
TRBV28,TRBJ1-1,-,-,ASREGTEAF
TRBV20-1,TRBJ1-1,once,-,STYGVTEAF
TRBV28,TRBJ1-1,-,TRBD1,ASSNPQGALSEAF
TRBV18,TRBJ2-7,-,-,ASSPYSTNFYEQY
TRBV28,TRBJ1-2,-,-,ASSFQYNNYGYT
TRBV27,TRBJ2-1,few,-,ASSLYSEQF
TRBV5-6,TRBJ1-5,-,-,ASSPGGQPQH
TRBV4-1,TRBJ2-7,-,TRBD2,ASSQDWGGSSYEQY
TRBV19,TRBJ1-1,-,-,ASRRENTEAF
TRBV29-1,TRBJ1-1,once,-,SVGINGGTEAF
TRBV5-4,TRBJ1-3,-,TRBD1,ASSPGTGGNSGNTIY
TRBV28,TRBJ2-1,few,TRBD2,ASSLMAGGGNEQF
TRBV28,TRBJ2-1,-,-,ASSFWLVNEQF
TRBV6-5,TRBJ1-1,-,-,ASNTQGLNEAF
TRBV29-1,TRBJ1-1,-,-,SVEGLQGWNTEAF
TRBV27,TRBJ2-7,once,TRBD2,ASSTPGLGPYEQY
TRBV19,TRBJ2-7,once,TRBD2,ASSRSGVRTYEQY
TRBV19,TRBJ1-1,-,TRBD1,ASRPEQGDTEAF
TRBV27,TRBJ2-7,-,TRBD1,ASRTGDEQY
TRBV4-1,TRBJ2-7,-,-,ASSQEEDAGPYEQY
TRBV2,TRBJ1-2,-,-,ASSYSTDYYGYT
TRBV4-2,TRBJ2-3,-,TRBD2,ASSQVSGTSARTDTQY
TRBV6-5,TRBJ1-2,-,TRBD1,ASTRGHGYT
TRBV15,TRBJ2-3,-,-,ATGSLGSPDTQY
TRBV15,TRBJ2-1,-,TRBD2,ATSTLAGGAYNEQF
TRBV29-1,TRBJ2-1,-,TRBD2,SAIPGLAGDEQF
TRBV5-6,TRBJ2-7,-,-,ASSRSGLIDEQY
TRBV14,TRBJ1-1,-,-,ASSQGQGLNTEAF